This T cell receptor (beta chain) was sequenced in a study of TIL therapy for anti-PD-1-resistant metastatic lung cancer. Study-wide context: By whole-exome sequencing, median non-synonymous tumor mutation burden was around 1.5 mutations per megabase. Findings and limits, study-wide: Infused TIL clonotypes partially replaced the baseline blood repertoire, then decayed over months.

CDR3 length: 12 amino acids. V was trimmed by 0 bases and J by 7 bases, leaving 10 bases between them. Germline loops: CDR1 GTSNPN, CDR2 SVGIG (reference sequence). Sequencing used immunoSEQ v3. Survey-level samples got some 2 million read pairs; deep-level samples got roughly 4.5-6 million. Using immunoSEQ multiplex PCR, the repertoire was profiled, and TCRdb retains in-frame clones only, with some absent. The sample records about 47,000 clones, approximately 86% being singletons. The time point denotes: pre-treatment sample, taken before nivolumab and TIL therapy. Enrollment ran from October 2017 to early 2020. In regard to this clone: Its antigen is not known.

This receptor was identified in a person aged 25-85 years with non-small cell lung cancer. Source: blood, taken at baseline. The rearrangement uses TRBV30 and TRBJ2-7, with no clear D. CDR3 bases: TGTGCCTGGAGTGTATACTCTACGGAGCAGTACTTC. Translating it yields CAWSVYSTEQYF.